This TCR beta chain comes out of a study of shared clonotypes between healthy human individuals (TCRdb year 2020). Regarding the study in general: A couple of women and a few men aged 18 to 49 years were included in the cohort. Between about 0.94 and 8.9 billion PBMCs per donor were obtained by leukapheresis. The study deeply sequenced blood TCR repertoires of five healthy adults to estimate repertoire size and the extent of clonotype sharing between individuals. To increase sequencing depth and limit assay-specific biases, different laboratories used diverse techniques to prepare libraries and sequence TCR repertoires.

Using the deep immunoSEQ assay, TCR CDR3 regions were amplified from genomic DNA by multiplex PCR. For each cell subset, the extracted genomic DNA was distributed evenly across all wells of several immunoSEQ 96-well plates, and each plate served as one replicate. Each replicate PCR for unsorted PBMC received approximately 0.3 ug genomic DNA, equal to about 30,000 T cell genomes. Unsorted PBMC genomic DNA was sequenced across ten immunoSEQ deep assay plates. The purified libraries were quantified using a Qubit 3.0 fluorometer, sized with a Bioanalyzer 2100, and then quantified again using the KAPA Library Quantification kit. Each immunoSEQ 96-well plate was sequenced on its own single-read 150-cycle Illumina NextSeq 550 flow cell. In the original analysis: Because only junctional sequences without quality scores were contained in the immunoSEQ output, filtering matching that applied to full-length reads could not be performed. Sequences were annotated with PyIR, a Python wrapper for IgBLAST v1.9, and V/J genes and CDR3 were assigned using IMGT germline references. Reads were removed for weak V/J assignments (E-value above 1e-6), missing CDR3, stop codons, out-of-frame junctions, or ambiguous translated residues. V3J clonotypes were defined as sequences sharing an identical inferred V gene, J gene, and CDR3 amino acid sequence. To compute the percentage overlap between repertoires, the number of shared unique clonotypes was divided by the size of the smaller repertoire. Three approaches were used to assess repertoire richness: RTK rarefaction, the Chao1 estimator, and Recon v2.1 estimates of unobserved clonotypes. Not all clones reach the TCRdb copy of this immuneACCESS table, which keeps in-frame sequences only. Checked studies attribute under half of the gap to unresolved V genes and leave the rest unexplained. Clone size and V and J calls were adopted from that table, with D and trimming inferred from the DNA. The sample table shows around 500,000 clones, and roughly 85% are seen once. The leading ten clones occupy 10% to 15% of the sample.

To note about this clone: Its antigen has not been determined. No quality values exist for individual bases; no much larger clone is one base distant.

Paper-wide results and their limitations: Based on pairwise subsampling, the degree of clonotype sharing among donors was expected to be affected by sequencing depth. The small number of donors limited the genetic and exposure-history diversity represented. Sampling was limited to blood, and TCR repertoires in tissue likely differ from TCR repertoires in blood.

Donors were healthy HIV-negative adults with no recently reported acute infections or vaccinations. Every donor was a Caucasian adult residing in Nashville, Tennessee, USA. In the unsorted samples, approximately 85 million PBMCs were counted, and genomic DNA was extracted using the QIAamp DNA Blood Mini kit. Blood was collected by leukapheresis, and PBMCs were isolated by Ficoll-Histopaque density gradient centrifugation and then cryopreserved in liquid nitrogen vapor phase. Trimming accounts for 7 bases at V and 6 bases at J, while the number of junction bases matched to no gene is 6. CDR3 length: 13 amino acids, cysteine to phenylalanine. Only the CDR3 DNA stays, 39 bases, in frame from base 1. In the germline V gene, CDR1 corresponds to MDHEN and CDR2 to SYDVKM.

The sequencing sample was made of PBMCs. The V and J segments used are TRBV28 and TRBJ1-5; TRBD1 matches 7 bases in the middle. The origin of this receptor is a woman in her thirties or forties in good health. Some clones in this sample may be carry-over from other donors' samples. The CDR3: CASTRQGSQPQHF. The DNA reads TGTGCCAGCACAAGACAGGGTAGTCAGCCCCAGCATTTT.